The clone carrying this TCR beta chain was seen at least ten times. Antigen specificity is unknown. Across 18 months, stable Graves' hyperthyroidism was marked by no progression to ophthalmopathy. Clinical symptoms, serum thyroxine, TRAb, thyroid ultrasound and orbital computed tomography established diagnosis. These data come from a study of T cells in Graves' hyperthyroidism and ophthalmopathy. TCR beta CDR3 regions were amplified from RNA. Using the HTBI primer set, a first-round RT-PCR was run on the TCR CDR3. TCRdb re-derived calls from the multiplex PCR reads in MiXCR, one entry per CDR3 protein. The repertoire holds 250,000 to 300,000 distinct CDR3 sequences, with approximately 13% as singletons. CDR1 and CDR2 from the germline V gene are SGHAT and FQNNGV. This CDR3 is built from 13 residues. The V and J ends lost 2 bases and 0 bases respectively, with 5 bases between them. Study-level results: The model's output predicted ophthalmopathy at a median of about 5.9 months prior to onset. Also found in blood were most expanded thyroid clonotypes above 0.001.

The TCR was taken from a woman between 40 and 55 years old with Graves' hyperthyroidism. The genes are TRBV11-2 and TRBJ2-7; D is ambiguous. The sample consisted of blood. CDR3 amino acids: CASSLSYSYEQYF. CDR3 DNA: TGTGCCAGCAGCTTATCTTACTCCTACGAGCAGTACTTC.